The sequence of this T cell receptor (beta chain) was determined in a study of Ad26.COV2.S vaccination and SARS-CoV-2 variants. Study-wide context: Ad26.COV2.S given intramuscularly, once or twice 56 days apart. Study-level results: Greater spike-specific TCR breadth was seen in vaccine recipients than in placebo recipients. Vaccine and placebo groups showed comparable non-spike TCR breadth.

Treatment indicated: roughly 20 received Ad26.COV2.S at low or high dose, single or two shots; roughly 5 received placebo; per-sample allocation not given. Day 63 after the first injection of vaccine or placebo was the sampling time. This adult donor, from Boston, was 18-55 years old. Regarding this clone: Its antigen remains unidentified.

The protocol was immunoSEQ multiplex PCR, while the TCRdb copy is restricted to in-frame clones and leaves out a portion. The sample holds about 350,000 clones, 75% to 90% seen once. This sequence originates from a person between 18 and 60 years old who received the Ad26.COV2.S COVID-19 vaccine or a placebo. The sequences come from peripheral blood, collected in a trial of Ad26.COV2.S vaccine versus placebo.

CDR3 amino acids: CASSSTQTTYSGANVLTF. Written as DNA, the CDR3 is TGTGCCAGCTCGAGCACCCAAACTACATACTCTGGGGCCAACGTCCTGACTTTC. The chain is built from TRBV18 and TRBJ2-6, with D unresolved. The CDR3 length is 18 residues. V shed 6 bases and J shed 0 bases, with 18 bases lying between them. Per the germline V gene, CDR1 is KGHSH and CDR2 is LQKENI.